Reported below is one T cell receptor beta chain. The participants were between 18 and 89 years old and came from about two dozen US areas. The length of the CDR3 is 14 residues. Germline-derived CDR1 and CDR2 are MNHEY and SVGAGI. With 6 bases clipped from V and 3 bases from J, the junction kept 3 bases outside the gene matches. The source of the sample is a study of blood T cell repertoires in COVID-19. TCRdb's table, derived via immunoSEQ multiplex PCR, lists solely in-frame clones and lacks some. The profile shows some 260,000 clones, approximately 79% of them singletons. Material for sequencing was PBMCs or T cells enriched from blood (not recorded which). V and J are TRBV6-5 and TRBJ2-2; TRBD1 matches 8 bases. The sequence was obtained from a man aged 25-45 years with acute COVID-19. In nucleotides, the CDR3 is TGTGCCAGCAGCAGGGGGCGAGACACCGGGGAGCTGTTTTTT. It yields the protein CASSRGRDTGELFF.